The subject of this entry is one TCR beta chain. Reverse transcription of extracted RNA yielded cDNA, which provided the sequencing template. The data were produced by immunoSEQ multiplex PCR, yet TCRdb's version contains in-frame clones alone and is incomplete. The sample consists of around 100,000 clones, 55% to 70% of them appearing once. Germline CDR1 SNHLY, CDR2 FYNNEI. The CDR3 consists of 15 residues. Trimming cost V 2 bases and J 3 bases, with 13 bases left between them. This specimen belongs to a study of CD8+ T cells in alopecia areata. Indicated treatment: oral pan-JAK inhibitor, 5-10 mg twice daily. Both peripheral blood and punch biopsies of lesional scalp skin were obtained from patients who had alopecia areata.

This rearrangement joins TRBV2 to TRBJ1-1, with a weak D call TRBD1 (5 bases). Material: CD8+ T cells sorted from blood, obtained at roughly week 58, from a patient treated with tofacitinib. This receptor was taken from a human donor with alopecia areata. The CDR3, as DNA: TGTGCCAGCAGTGAAAGCAGAGGGGCGGACACTGAAGCTTTCTTT. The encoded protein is CASSESRGADTEAFF.